The following is a TCR beta chain sequence with its context. This clonotype was recorded a few times. The antigen it binds to is not known. The record has no base qualities; no much larger clone is one base away. From the cysteine up to the phenylalanine, the CDR3 has a length of 16 residues. CDR3 DNA only is kept here, 48 bases in frame from base 1. The germline V gene yields MNHEY for CDR1 and SVGEGT for CDR2. V and J are trimmed by 4 bases and 1 base, and the gene matches miss 6 bases of the junction. The library was prepared using PCR. The instrument was an Illumina HiSeq 2500. Molecular barcoding was employed in the preparation of TCR libraries, with unique molecular identifiers being used to normalize TCRbeta repertoire quantification. In-frame beta chains were kept once TCRdb had trimmed the public reads at Q25 with fastp and called clones with MiXCR. Every distinct CDR3 protein forms one entry, paired with its most common genes and DNA. The sample table contains 200,000 or so distinct CDR3 sequences; only one count was recorded for 5.5% to 7% of them. The ten largest clones take up about 5.5% of the sample.

The sample belongs to a study of T-cell reconstitution after alpha-beta-depleted transplantation in children (dated by TCRdb to the mid-2010s). For the study in its entirety: The study quantitatively tracked T-cell immune reconstitution after TCRalphabeta/CD19-depleted allogeneic hematopoietic cell transplantation in children using TCR repertoire profiling.

The treatment or condition label of this sample denotes: allogeneic hematopoietic cell transplantation with graft depleted of TCRalphabeta T cells and CD19 B cells. TCRalphabeta/CD19-depleted allogeneic hematopoietic cell grafts were given to the transplant recipients, all of whom were children. Results and caveats for the whole study, not just this receptor: In some patients, high TCRbeta diversity at day 60 was attributed to recipient T cells and intrathymic progenitors that had survived conditioning. Apparently early alphabetaT-cell count recovery about two months after transplant reportedly relied on only several hundred rapidly expanded clones derived from non-depleted graft cells. Hyperexpanded clone frequencies declined over subsequent months; after one year, T-cell counts and TCRbeta diversity were mostly attributed to newly produced T cells.

The material sequenced was PBMCs, taken before TCRalphabeta/CD19-depleted stem cell transplant. The chain uses TRBV6-2 or TRBV6-3 and TRBJ2-3; the central 9 bases match TRBD2. This clonotype was sampled from a boy younger than 10 with acute lymphoblastic leukemia, due to receive a stem cell transplant. In nucleotides, the sequence is TGTGCCAGCAGTTCGCCGTCTAGCGGGGGCACAGATACGCAGTATTTT. Its translation reads: CASSSPSSGGTDTQYF.